The rows below give T cell receptor beta chains drawn from one sample of a study of cytomegalovirus exposure and HLA in healthy donors. This table comes from immunoSEQ multiplex PCR, and its TCRdb copy is limited to in-frame clones, with some not included. Here the sample spans fewer than 120,000 clones, 65% to 85% being singletons. The material sequenced was PBMCs. The receptors were gathered from a man aged 25-45 years in good health and CMV-seropositive. The conserved cysteine and the conserved F or W are not part of the CDR3 here.

CDR3 length: 13
J gene: TRBJ1-2
V gene: TRBV6-4
CDR3 protein: ASSDRRLGGDGYT

CDR3 length: 12
J gene: TRBJ1-2
V gene: TRBV5-5
CDR3 protein: ASSRDRANYGYT

CDR3 length: 12
J gene: TRBJ2-7
V gene: TRBV9
CDR3 protein: ASSVGTGTYEQY

CDR3 length: 10
J gene: TRBJ1-2
V gene: TRBV29-1
CDR3 protein: SVEPGANGYT

CDR3 length: 13
J gene: TRBJ2-7
V gene: TRBV27
CDR3 protein: ASSFSTGSAYEQY

CDR3 length: 13
J gene: TRBJ2-2
V gene: TRBV7-2
CDR3 protein: ASSFGPGGTGELF

CDR3 length: 16
J gene: TRBJ2-5
V gene: TRBV21-1
CDR3 protein: ASSNGRGQGASPETQY

CDR3 length: 12
J gene: TRBJ2-5
V gene: TRBV6-6
CDR3 protein: ASTPRRHQETQY

CDR3 length: 13
J gene: TRBJ2-1
V gene: TRBV6-1
CDR3 protein: ASSEEQGWLDEQF

CDR3 length: 12
J gene: TRBJ2-7
V gene: TRBV5-1
CDR3 protein: ASSLSGTAYEQY

CDR3 length: 12
J gene: TRBJ1-1
V gene: TRBV5-1
CDR3 protein: ASSRGQMNTEAF

CDR3 length: 14
J gene: TRBJ2-1
V gene: TRBV4-3
CDR3 protein: ASSQERTRGYNEQF

CDR3 length: 12
J gene: TRBJ2-2
V gene: TRBV30
CDR3 protein: AWSVQASGGELF

CDR3 length: 11
J gene: TRBJ2-5
V gene: TRBV30
CDR3 protein: AWSPGTQETQY

CDR3 length: 12
J gene: TRBJ2-2
V gene: TRBV5-1
CDR3 protein: ASASQGGSGELF

CDR3 length: 17
J gene: TRBJ1-2
V gene: TRBV5-4
CDR3 protein: ASSLDGVGRGQGIFGYT

CDR3 length: 13
J gene: TRBJ2-7
V gene: TRBV30
CDR3 protein: AWSVPRGRLYEQY

CDR3 length: 11
J gene: TRBJ1-3
V gene: TRBV7-3
CDR3 protein: ASSLTGGDTIY

CDR3 length: 12
J gene: TRBJ2-7
V gene: TRBV6-5
CDR3 protein: ASRGQGWSYEQY

CDR3 length: 13
J gene: TRBJ1-2
V gene: TRBV9
CDR3 protein: ASSDRGGALGGYT

CDR3 length: 9
J gene: TRBJ2-5
V gene: TRBV6-6
CDR3 protein: ASSPQETQY

CDR3 length: 13
J gene: TRBJ1-4
V gene: TRBV6-6
CDR3 protein: ASRQSPEKNEKLF

CDR3 length: 12
J gene: TRBJ1-3
V gene: TRBV10-3
CDR3 protein: AIINPGTGNTIY

CDR3 length: 11
J gene: TRBJ2-1
V gene: TRBV5-1
CDR3 protein: ASSLVLGGEQF

CDR3 length: 13
J gene: TRBJ2-5
V gene: TRBV7-9
CDR3 protein: ASSPLGTEGETQY

CDR3 length: 14
J gene: TRBJ2-5
V gene: TRBV5-4
CDR3 protein: ASSLAGLAGQETQY

CDR3 length: 11
J gene: TRBJ1-2
V gene: TRBV10-1
CDR3 protein: ASSGGREGGYT